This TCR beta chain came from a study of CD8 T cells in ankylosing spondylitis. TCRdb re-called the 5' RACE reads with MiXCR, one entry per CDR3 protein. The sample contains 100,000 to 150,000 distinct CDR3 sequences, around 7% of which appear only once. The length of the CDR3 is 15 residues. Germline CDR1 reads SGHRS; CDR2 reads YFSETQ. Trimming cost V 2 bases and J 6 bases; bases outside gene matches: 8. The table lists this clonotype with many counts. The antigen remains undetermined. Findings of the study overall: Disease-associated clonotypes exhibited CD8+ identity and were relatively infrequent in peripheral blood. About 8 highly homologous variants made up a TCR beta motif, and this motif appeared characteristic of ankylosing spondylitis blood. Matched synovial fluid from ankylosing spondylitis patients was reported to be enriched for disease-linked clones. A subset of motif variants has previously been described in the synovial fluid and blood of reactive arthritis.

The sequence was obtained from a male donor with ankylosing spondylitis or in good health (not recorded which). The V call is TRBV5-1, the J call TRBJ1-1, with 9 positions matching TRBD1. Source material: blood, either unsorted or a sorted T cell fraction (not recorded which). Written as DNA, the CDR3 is TGCGCCAGCAGCTTCTCGGGACAGGGAAAAGCTGAAGCTTTCTTT. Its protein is CASSFSGQGKAEAFF.